These 11 T cell receptor beta chains originate from one sample sequenced in a study of cytomegalovirus exposure and HLA in healthy donors. PCR amplification relied on 60 Vbeta primers (plus 13 Jbeta primers). Only in-frame clones appear in the TCRdb table, and some are missing; sequencing was by immunoSEQ multiplex PCR. The sample gives about 140,000 clones, around 90% of which show up once; roughly 0.5% is in the top ten. Sequenced: PBMCs. These TCRs come from a woman aged 40 to 50 in good health and CMV-seronegative.

The chain uses TRBV29-1 and TRBJ1-1, with TRBD1 identical over 7 bases. Germline V gives CDR1 SQVTM, CDR2 ANQGSEA. V trimming: 5 bases; J trimming: 1 base; junction bases outside the gene matches: 4. The CDR3 is 13 amino acids. The CDR3 bases are TGCAGCGTTAATACAGGGGCGAACACTGAAGCTTTCTTT. Amino acid sequence: CSVNTGANTEAFF. The variable domain in full, with the rest retrieved from reference TRBV29-1 and TRBJ1-1, is SAVISQKPSRDICQRGTSLTIQCQVDSQVTMMFWYRQQPGQSLTLIATANQGSEATYESGFVIDKFPISRPNLTFSTLTVSNMSPEDSSIYLCSVNTGANTEAFFGQGTRLTVV.

On this clone: An end of the junction differs from the germline gene, which may be a read error. The chain joins TRBV7-9 to TRBJ2-7; 9 bases agree with TRBD1. CDR3 length equals 15 residues. Germline V lookup: CDR1 SEHNR, CDR2 FQNEAQ (reference sequence). The CDR3 nucleotides are TGTTCCAGCAGCCGCCCCGGACAGGGGCTCTACGAGCAGTACTTC. Translated: CSSSRPGQGLYEQYF.

This clone occurred a few times. The chain couples TRBV7-9 to TRBJ1-1; D remains ambiguous. This CDR3 is 13 amino acids long. Germline CDR1 and CDR2: SEHNR and FQNEAQ (reference sequence). The ends were cut back, 0 bases at V and 2 bases at J, with 4 bases in the middle. The CDR3 loop reads CASSLAANTEAFF. CDR3 DNA sequence: TGTGCCAGCAGCTTAGCGGCTAACACTGAAGCTTTCTTT.

This clone has a single count. V and J are TRBV28 and TRBJ2-2, with D uncertain. In germline, CDR1 is MDHEN, CDR2 SYDVKM. V was pared by 4 bases and J by 11 bases, with 14 bases between. This CDR3 is 13 amino acids long. The CDR3 is CASSSLPGIELFF. The CDR3 bases are TGTGCCAGCAGTTCACTGCCAGGTATAGAGCTGTTTTTT. The full variable domain, with the rest looked up from reference TRBV28 and TRBJ2-2, is DVKVTQSSRYLVKRTGEKVFLECVQDMDHENMFWYRQDPGLGLRLIYFSYDVKMKEKGDIPEGYSVSREKKERFSLILESASTNQTSMYLCASSSLPGIELFFGEGSRLTVL.

V and J are TRBV9 and TRBJ2-3; 9 nucleotides align to TRBD2. V shed 0 bases and J 7 bases; nucleotides not matched to a gene: 9. The CDR3 is made up of 16 amino acids. From germline, CDR1 is SGDLS and CDR2 YYNGEE. The CDR3 coding sequence is TGTGCCAGCAGCGTAGAGGCGGGAGGGCCCCTAAATACGCAGTATTTT. It is translated as CASSVEAGGPLNTQYF. Drawing the rest from reference TRBV9 and TRBJ2-3, the complete variable domain is DSGVTQTPKHLITATGQRVTLRCSPRSGDLSVYWYQQSLDQGLQFLIQYYNGEERAKGNILERFSAQQFPDLHSELNLSSLELGDSALYFCASSVEAGGPLNTQYFGPGTRLTVL.

This clone was detected only once. The gene calls are TRBV9 and TRBJ2-3; D perhaps matches TRBD2 (6 bases). This CDR3 is 15 amino acids long. V was trimmed by 3 bases and J by 1 base, leaving 12 bases between them. Germline V gives CDR1 SGDLS, CDR2 YYNGEE. CDR3 in amino acids: CASSAGGPGTDTQYF. DNA of the CDR3: TGTGCCAGCAGCGCCGGAGGGCCGGGCACAGATACGCAGTATTTT.

This clone occurred once. The chain uses TRBV28 and TRBJ1-5; D not resolved. The CDR3 has 13 amino acids. V was trimmed by 7 bases and J by 2 bases, leaving 9 bases between them. Germline CDR1 MDHEN, CDR2 SYDVKM. In DNA, the CDR3 is TGTGCCAGCACCCCCCGGGGCAATCAGCCCCAGCATTTT. It encodes CASTPRGNQPQHF.

The gene calls are TRBV18 and TRBJ1-1; unclear D gene. CDR1 and CDR2 (germline): KGHSH, LQKENI. The CDR3 length is 14 residues. Trimming removed 2 bases at V and 1 base at J, with 8 bases between. CDR3 nucleotide sequence: TGTGCCAGCTCACCAGGGAGTAGGAACACTGAAGCTTTCTTT. The encoded protein is CASSPGSRNTEAFF.

The chain uses TRBV2 and TRBJ1-5, with D tentatively TRBD1 (5 bases). V was pared by 7 bases and J by 7 bases, with 17 bases between. The CDR3 is 14 residues long. The germline V gene encodes CDR1 SNHLY and CDR2 FYNNEI. The CDR3 DNA follows: TGTGCCAGCACCGGGGGGGGATTATTCCAGCCCCAGCATTTT. Amino acids: CASTGGGLFQPQHF. Supplemented by reference TRBV2 and TRBJ1-5, the full variable domain reads EPEVTQTPSHQVTQMGQEVILRCVPISNHLYFYWYRQILGQKVEFLVSFYNNEISEKSEIFDDQFSVERPDGSNFTLKIRSTKLEDSAMYFCASTGGGLFQPQHFGDGTRLSIL.

The V and J genes are TRBV11-2 and TRBJ2-7; D unclear. Germline V lookup: CDR1 SGHAT, CDR2 FQNNGV. CDR3 size: 16 residues. Trimming left V 0 bases short and J 2 bases short, with 14 bases between. CDR3 nucleotides: TGTGCCAGCAGCTTAGACGGAATTTACAGTACCTACGAGCAGTACTTC. Amino acids: CASSLDGIYSTYEQYF.

This clone was recorded once. The chain links TRBV5-4 to TRBJ2-3; TRBD2 aligns across 12 bases. Germline V gene data show CDR1 as SGHNT and CDR2 as YYREEE (reference sequence). V lost 4 bases, J lost 0 bases, and 3 bases stayed unmatched. This CDR3 is 16 amino acids long. CDR3 coding DNA: TGTGCCAGCAGCCCGACTAGCGGGAGAAGCACAGATACGCAGTATTTT. Translating gives CASSPTSGRSTDTQYF.